This TCR beta chain emerged from a study of cytomegalovirus exposure and HLA in healthy donors. As concerns this clone: The junction and the germline gene differ at one end; a read error may be behind it.

Measured with immunoSEQ multiplex PCR; TCRdb has only the in-frame clones, and not every one. The sample carries roughly 70,000 clones, roughly 96% recorded once. Germline assignment: CDR1 MNHNS and CDR2 SASEGT. The CDR3 consists of 11 residues. This chain links TRBV6-1 with TRBJ1-6; unclear D gene. This receptor was obtained from a man between 18 and 35 years old in good health and CMV-seronegative. Sequences were obtained from PBMCs. CDR3 sequence: CASSDNSPLHF. CDR3 DNA: TGTGCCAGCAGTGATAATTCGCCCCTCCACTTT.